These 5 T cell receptor beta chains share one sample of origin, sequenced in a study of blood T cell repertoires in COVID-19. Method: immunoSEQ multiplex PCR; TCRdb's copy keeps in-frame clones and lacks some. Here the sample spans about 270,000 clones, more than 85% being singletons. Sequencing input: peripheral blood. All receptors come from a person in their late teens or twenties with COVID-19, enrolled during active disease.

The chain has TRBV12-5 and TRBJ2-7; TRBD2 might be the D (5 bases). CDR1 LGHNT and CDR2 FRNRAP come from the germline V gene. V was shortened by 5 bases and J by 6 bases, with 23 bases between the two germline ends. The CDR3 length is 16 residues. This chain's CDR3 is CASGKTGLGSTSEQYF. In DNA, the CDR3 is TGTGCTAGTGGTAAAACGGGATTAGGCTCGACGAGCGAGCAGTACTTC.

V gene TRBV3-1 (or the pseudogene TRBV3-2) combines with J gene TRBJ1-1, with D maybe TRBD1 (6 bases). The CDR3 is 14 residues long. V lost 0 bases to trimming and J lost 8 bases, with 13 bases between them. Germline V gives CDR1 LGHDT, CDR2 YNNKEL (reference sequence). The CDR3 sequence is CASSQEVDRAEAFF. DNA of the CDR3: TGTGCCAGCAGCCAAGAGGTGGACAGAGCCGAAGCTTTCTTT.

The rearrangement links TRBV27 to TRBJ1-5, with D possibly TRBD1 on 6 matching bases. Trimming cost V 4 bases and J 0 bases, with 10 bases left between them. CDR3 length: 15 residues. Germline V gives CDR1 MNHEY, CDR2 SMNVEV (reference sequence). Here the CDR3 reads CASSSTGNSNQPQHF. As DNA, the CDR3 is TGTGCCAGCAGTTCCACAGGGAATAGCAATCAGCCCCAGCATTTT.

J is TRBJ1-2 and V is TRBV5-6; D may be TRBD1 (6 bases). The CDR3 loop spans 14 amino acids. V was shortened by 4 bases and J by 6 bases, with 16 bases between the two germline ends. CDR1 and CDR2 from the germline V gene are SGHDT and YYEEEE. The CDR3 DNA is TGTGCCAGCAGCCCGACGCGGCAGGGGAATGGCTACACCTTC. Amino acids: CASSPTRQGNGYTF.

The chain couples TRBV5-1 to TRBJ2-3; TRBD2 matches at 7 bases. V was pared by 0 bases and J by 3 bases, with 13 bases of the junction left unmatched. This CDR3 spans 18 amino acids. CDR1 is SGHRS and CDR2 is YFSETQ in the germline V gene. CDR3: CASSLAGKTSLRTDTQYF. The CDR3, as DNA: TGCGCCAGCAGCTTGGCCGGGAAGACTAGCCTCAGGACAGATACGCAGTATTTT.